This T cell receptor beta chain was documented in a study of blood T cell repertoires in COVID-19. Study-level background: Nucleic acid was either cDNA or gDNA, and it came from T cells, B-cell-depleted T cells, or PBMCs.

Enrolled through a virtual design, the participants were between 18 and 89 years of age and came from 24 US areas. Cohorts were based on clinical histories the participants reported. Before being deemed recovered, Cohort 3 donors had two negative PCRs, clearance, or symptom resolution. Generated by immunoSEQ multiplex PCR, the TCRdb table keeps only in-frame clones and is missing some. The data show roughly 300,000 clones, 65% to 90% seen once. Sequenced material: PBMCs or T cells enriched from blood (not recorded which). This clonotype was obtained from a woman aged 18 to 35 who had recovered from COVID-19.

CDR3 DNA sequence: TGCGCCAGCAGCTGGCTTCCGGGACAGCAAGAGACCCAGTACTTC. Residues: CASSWLPGQQETQYF. This rearrangement joins TRBV5-1 to TRBJ2-5; 7 bases agree with TRBD1. The V segment lost 3 bases and the J segment 2 bases; nucleotides outside the gene matches: 7. This CDR3 has 15 amino acids. Germline CDR1 SGHRS, CDR2 YFSETQ.